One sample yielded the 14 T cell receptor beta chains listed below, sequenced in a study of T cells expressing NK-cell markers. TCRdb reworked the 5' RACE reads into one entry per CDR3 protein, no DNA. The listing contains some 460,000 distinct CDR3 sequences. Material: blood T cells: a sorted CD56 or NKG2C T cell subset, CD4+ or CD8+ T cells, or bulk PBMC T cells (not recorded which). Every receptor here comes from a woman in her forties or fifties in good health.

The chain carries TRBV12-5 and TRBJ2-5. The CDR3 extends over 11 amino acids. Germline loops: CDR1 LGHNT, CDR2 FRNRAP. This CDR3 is CASARQETQYF. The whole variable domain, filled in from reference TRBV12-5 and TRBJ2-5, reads DARVTQTPRHKVTEMGQEVTMRCQPILGHNTVFWYRQTMMQGLELLAYFRNRAPLDDSGMPKDRFSAEMPDATLATLKIQPSEPRDSAVYFCASARQETQYFGPGTRLLVL.

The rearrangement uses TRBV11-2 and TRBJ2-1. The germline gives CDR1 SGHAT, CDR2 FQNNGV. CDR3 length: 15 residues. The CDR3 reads CASSSGPDSYNEQFF.

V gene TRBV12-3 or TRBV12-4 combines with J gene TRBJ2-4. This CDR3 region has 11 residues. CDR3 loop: CASSFNYWLYF.

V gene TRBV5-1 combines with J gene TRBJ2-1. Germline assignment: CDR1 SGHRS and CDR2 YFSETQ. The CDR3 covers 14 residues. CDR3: CASSWREPYNEQFF.

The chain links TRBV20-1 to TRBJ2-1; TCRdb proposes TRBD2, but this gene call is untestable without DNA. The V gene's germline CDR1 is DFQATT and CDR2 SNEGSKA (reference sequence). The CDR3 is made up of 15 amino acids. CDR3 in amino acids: CSAPLGGGRYNEQFF.

CDR3 protein: CAISQGENYGYTF. The V gene is TRBV10-3, the J gene TRBJ1-2; TCRdb names TRBD1, which stays unverified in the absence of DNA. The CDR3 loop spans 13 amino acids. Germline V gives CDR1 ENHRY, CDR2 SYGVKD.

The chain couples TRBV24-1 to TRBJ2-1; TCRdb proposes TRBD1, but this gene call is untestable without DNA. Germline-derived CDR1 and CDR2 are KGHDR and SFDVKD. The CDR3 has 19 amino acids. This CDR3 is CATSAPLGARQATYNEQFF.

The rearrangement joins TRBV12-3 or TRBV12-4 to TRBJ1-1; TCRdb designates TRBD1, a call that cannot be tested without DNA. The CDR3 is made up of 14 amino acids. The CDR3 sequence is CASSPGTWNTEAFF.

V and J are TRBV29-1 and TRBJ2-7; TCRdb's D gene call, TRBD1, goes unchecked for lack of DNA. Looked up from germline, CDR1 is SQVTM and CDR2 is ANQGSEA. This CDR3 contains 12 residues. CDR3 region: CSVGTQGYEQYF.

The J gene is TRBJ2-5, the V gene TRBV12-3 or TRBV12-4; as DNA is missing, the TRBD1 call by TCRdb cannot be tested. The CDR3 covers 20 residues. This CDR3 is CASSTDPPRREALKGETQYF.

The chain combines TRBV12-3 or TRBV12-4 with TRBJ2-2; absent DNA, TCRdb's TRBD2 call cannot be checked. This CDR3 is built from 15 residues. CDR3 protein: CASSRTSGFTGELFF.

The CDR3 sequence is CASNLWRRGDTQYF. The chain combines TRBV12-3 or TRBV12-4 with TRBJ2-3; TCRdb names TRBD1, which stays unverified in the absence of DNA. The CDR3 length is 14 residues.

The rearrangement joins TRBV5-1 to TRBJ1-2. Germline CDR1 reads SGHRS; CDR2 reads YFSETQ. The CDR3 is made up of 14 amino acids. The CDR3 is CASSLDGRMRAYTF.

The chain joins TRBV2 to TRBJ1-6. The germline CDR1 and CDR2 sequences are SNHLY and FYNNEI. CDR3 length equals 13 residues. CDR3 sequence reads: CATTGDGLSPLHF.